The 27 T cell receptor beta chains reported below all come from one sample, sequenced in a study of response to subunit inactivated influenza vaccine. TCRdb reanalysed the RT-PCR reads using MiXCR and keeps one entry per CDR3 protein. The table has under 800,000 distinct CDR3 sequences, roughly 14% seen once; the top ten hold around 6.5%. The sample was PBMCs from blood, taken around two weeks before vaccination. These receptors originate from a man aged 50-59 years who received an inactivated influenza vaccine.

The chain links TRBV11-2 to TRBJ2-2, with unresolved D. Germline V gene sequence: CDR1 SGHAT, CDR2 FQNNGV. Deletions cut 8 bases from V and 2 bases from J, with 18 bases between. The CDR3 has 16 amino acids. CDR3 in amino acids: CASLERRSPNTGELFF. The CDR3 coding sequence is TGTGCCAGCCTCGAACGCAGGTCTCCCAACACCGGGGAGCTGTTTTTT. Supplemented by reference TRBV11-2 and TRBJ2-2, the full variable domain reads EAGVAQSPRYKIIEKRQSVAFWCNPISGHATLYWYQQILGQGPKLLIQFQNNGVVDDSQLPKDRFSAERLKGVDSTLKIQPAKLEDSAVYLCASLERRSPNTGELFFGEGSRLTVL.

The chain recombines TRBV10-3 with TRBJ2-1; D might be TRBD1 (6 bases). This CDR3 has 13 residues. The V gene's germline CDR1 is ENHRY and CDR2 SYGVKD. V was clipped by 1 base and J by 6 bases, with 7 bases between them. Here the CDR3 reads CAISELGGNEQFF. The CDR3 region has the DNA TGTGCCATCAGTGAGTTAGGGGGCAATGAGCAGTTCTTC.

The V gene is TRBV20-1, the J gene TRBJ2-2; 13 bases align to TRBD2. Trimming at V came to 1 base and at J to 4 bases, leaving 12 bases not matched to a gene. Germline-derived CDR1 and CDR2 are DFQATT and SNEGSKA (reference sequence). The CDR3 has 19 amino acids. CDR3 sequence: CSARGTSGGPPLVTGELFF. The CDR3 bases are TGCAGTGCTAGAGGGACTAGCGGGGGCCCACCCCTAGTCACCGGGGAGCTGTTTTTT.

A few counts support this clonotype. J is TRBJ2-1 and V is TRBV3-1, with TRBD2 matching 7 bases. CDR3 length: 15 residues. CDR1 and CDR2 from the germline V gene are LGHDT and YNNKEL (reference sequence). V was pared by 1 base and J by 3 bases, with 3 bases of the junction left unmatched. This CDR3 is CASSQGSGGYNEQFF. The CDR3 DNA is TGTGCCAGCAGCCAAGGTTCGGGGGGCTACAATGAGCAGTTCTTC.

This clonotype was seen more than once but under ten times. The chain employs TRBV5-6 and TRBJ1-4; no reliable D call. The V gene lost 0 bases and the J gene lost 7 bases, with 7 bases spanning the gap. Germline CDR1 is SGHDT and CDR2 is YYEEEE. The CDR3 consists of 13 residues. CDR3 loop: CASSLGTLEKLFF. DNA for the CDR3: TGTGCCAGCAGCTTGGGTACCCTTGAAAAACTGTTTTTT.

This clonotype was observed a handful of times. This chain joins TRBV6-2 or TRBV6-3 and TRBJ2-3; D remains ambiguous. Looked up from germline, CDR1 is MNHEY and CDR2 is SVGEGT. There are 15 residues in the CDR3. The V gene lost 6 bases and the J gene lost 0 bases, with 13 bases spanning the gap. The DNA of the CDR3 is TGTGCCAGCAGACGAGACGCGAGAAGCACAGATACGCAGTATTTT. This encodes CASRRDARSTDTQYF.

The chain couples TRBV20-1 to TRBJ2-2, with 9 bases lining up with TRBD2. V shed 0 bases and J 4 bases; nucleotides not matched to a gene: 3. CDR1 is DFQATT, CDR2 SNEGSKA, per germline (reference sequence). This CDR3 comprises 15 residues. The CDR3 region is CSAREGTSSTGELFF. The CDR3 DNA reads TGCAGTGCTAGAGAGGGGACTAGCAGCACCGGGGAGCTGTTTTTT.

This clonotype was detected only a few times. CDR3 protein: CASGWGGLETQYF. The CDR3 region has the DNA TGTGCCAGCGGCTGGGGGGGGCTTGAGACCCAGTACTTC. V usage is TRBV7-2 and J usage is TRBJ2-5, with D possibly matching TRBD2 (7 bases). The germline V and J ends were trimmed by 8 bases and 5 bases, with 15 bases remaining between them. Per germline, CDR1 SGHTA and CDR2 FQGNSA. The CDR3 has 13 amino acids. The entire variable domain, with the rest obtained from reference TRBV7-2 and TRBJ2-5, is as follows: GAGVSQSPSNKVTEKGKDVELRCDPISGHTALYWYRQSLGQGLEFLIYFQGNSAPDKSGLPSDRFSAERTGGSVSTLTIQRTQQEDSAVYLCASGWGGLETQYFGPGTRLLVL.

This clonotype was counted a few times. V is TRBV10-3 and J is TRBJ1-2; D possibly corresponds to TRBD1 (6 bases). The CDR3 length is 14 residues. Trimming took 9 bases from V and 4 from J, leaving 18 bases between them. Germline CDR1 reads ENHRY; CDR2 reads SYGVKD. CDR3 DNA: TGTGCCATTCCCGGGGGGGCGAGTCGCTATGGCTACACCTTC. Translated, it gives CAIPGGASRYGYTF.

The J gene is TRBJ2-1, the V gene TRBV4-1; TRBD2 matches 8 bases. The CDR3 has 15 residues. V dropped 4 bases and J dropped 2; count of bases not matched to a gene: 4. Germline V gives CDR1 MGHRA, CDR2 YSYEKL. The CDR3 loop is CASSRAGETYNEQFF. The CDR3 DNA is TGCGCCAGCAGCCGAGCGGGGGAAACCTACAATGAGCAGTTCTTC.

The genes are TRBV20-1 and TRBJ1-5, with a possible D match to TRBD1 (6 bases). The V end lost 3 bases, the J end lost 5 bases, and 17 bases lay between the germline ends. The CDR3 sequence is 15 residues long. Germline-derived CDR1 and CDR2 are DFQATT and SNEGSKA (reference sequence). CDR3 protein: CSASPVQGIDQPQHF. DNA for the CDR3: TGCAGTGCTAGTCCCGTACAGGGAATCGATCAGCCCCAGCATTTT.

This clonotype was observed a handful of times. The V and J genes are TRBV12-3 or TRBV12-4 and TRBJ2-2, with a tentative D call TRBD1 (6 bases). The CDR3 contains 15 residues. V lost 3 bases and J lost 3, with 11 bases in between. In DNA form, the CDR3 reads TGTGCCAGCAGTTTCCAGGGGACGGACACCGGGGAGCTGTTTTTT. This codes for CASSFQGTDTGELFF.

This chain uses TRBV20-1 with TRBJ2-7, with 10 bases that match TRBD1. The CDR3 sequence is 13 residues long. CDR1 is DFQATT and CDR2 is SNEGSKA in the germline V gene (reference sequence). Trimming cost V 5 bases and J 3 bases; bases outside gene matches: 4. The CDR3 bases are TGCAGTGCTGGACAGGGGGGATTCTACGAGCAGTACTTC. This codes for CSAGQGGFYEQYF.

J is TRBJ2-7 and V is TRBV25-1, with D unclear. V dropped 2 bases and J dropped 3 bases, with 11 bases sitting between them. The CDR3 consists of 14 residues. Looked up from germline, CDR1 is MGHDK and CDR2 is SYGVNS. Here the CDR3 reads CASSEGKGYYEQYF. CDR3 sequence (DNA): TGTGCCAGCAGTGAAGGGAAGGGTTACTACGAGCAGTACTTC.

The chain joins TRBV7-2 to TRBJ2-3, with 8 bases lining up with TRBD1. The junction had 13 bases not matched to a gene; V was cut back by 4 bases and J by 4 bases. The CDR3 is 17 amino acids. Germline V gives CDR1 SGHTA, CDR2 FQGNSA. CDR3 protein: CASSSPSQGGRSDTQYF. Written as DNA, the CDR3 is TGTGCCAGCAGCTCCCCCTCACAGGGGGGCAGATCAGATACGCAGTATTTT.

The genes are TRBV20-1 and TRBJ1-5; D gene unclear. Germline CDR1 DFQATT, CDR2 SNEGSKA (reference sequence). The CDR3 runs to 12 residues. The V gene lost 5 bases and the J gene lost 3 bases, with 8 bases spanning the gap. The CDR3 region has the DNA TGCAGTGCTGAAGACTCCAATCAGCCCCAGCATTTT. Its protein is CSAEDSNQPQHF.

The chain uses TRBV18 and TRBJ2-7, with D maybe TRBD2 (5 bases). Trimming cost V 3 bases and J 5 bases, with 14 bases left between them. The CDR3 spans 14 residues. Germline CDR1 KGHSH, CDR2 LQKENI. The CDR3 spells CASSPSPGGHEQYF. CDR3 nucleotide sequence: TGTGCCAGCTCACCGAGTCCTGGAGGCCACGAGCAGTACTTC.

The chain employs TRBV7-9 and TRBJ2-1; possibly TRBD2 for D (5 bases). The CDR3 has 16 residues. CDR1 is SEHNR, CDR2 FQNEAQ, per germline (reference sequence). V gave up 5 bases and J gave up 7 bases, with 21 bases separating them. The CDR3 region has the DNA TGTGCCAGCAGCCCCAAGGTTGGAGGATTGGAGAATGAGCAGTTCTTC. Its protein product is CASSPKVGGLENEQFF.

The V call is TRBV2, the J call TRBJ2-3; TRBD1 is a possible D gene (5 bases). The CDR3 covers 14 residues. Trimming removed 7 bases at V and 5 bases at J, with 16 bases between. Germline assignment: CDR1 SNHLY and CDR2 FYNNEI. The CDR3 here is CASTLTHTGDTQYF. The CDR3 nucleotides are TGTGCCAGCACCTTGACTCATACAGGAGATACGCAGTATTTT.

This clonotype was observed a single time. The chain recombines TRBV28 with TRBJ2-7; 7 nucleotides line up with TRBD2. J was trimmed by 3 bases and V by 3 bases; bases with no gene match: 5. Germline CDR1 is MDHEN and CDR2 is SYDVKM. This CDR3 spans 14 amino acids. Written as DNA, the CDR3 is TGTGCCAGCAGTTTCAGCGGGGTTAACTACGAGCAGTACTTC. This encodes CASSFSGVNYEQYF.

This clonotype was observed a few times. The rearrangement uses TRBV7-2 and TRBJ2-4; the match to TRBD1 covers 7 bases. CDR3 length: 14 amino acids. CDR1 is SGHTA, CDR2 FQGNSA, per germline. Trimming cost V 5 bases and J 7 bases; bases outside gene matches: 8. The CDR3 spells CASSSRGIGNIQYF. For the CDR3, the DNA is TGTGCCAGCAGCAGCAGGGGGATTGGTAACATTCAGTACTTC.

This clonotype was seen at least ten times. The chain is built from TRBV12-3 or TRBV12-4 and TRBJ2-7; 13 bases align to TRBD2. The CDR3 is made up of 16 amino acids. Trimming removed 5 bases from V and 3 bases from J; junction bases left unmatched: 7. CDR3 bases: TGTGCCAGCAGTCTCCGACTAGCGGGAGGAGTCTACGAGCAGTACTTC. Its translation is CASSLRLAGGVYEQYF.

The rearrangement joins TRBV30 to TRBJ2-2; D is possibly TRBD2 (5 bases). With 6 bases removed from V and 4 bases from J, the gap between germline ends came to 18 bases. Germline-derived CDR1 and CDR2 are GTSNPN and SVGIG (reference sequence). This CDR3 comprises 15 residues. CDR3 bases: TGTGCCTGCCCATTTCTCACTCGGGGCACCGGGGAGCTGTTTTTT. This gives the protein CACPFLTRGTGELFF.

The table lists this clonotype with a few counts. The chain carries TRBV27 and TRBJ1-1; D gene uncertain. The CDR3 has 13 residues. Germline V gene data show CDR1 as MNHEY and CDR2 as SMNVEV (reference sequence). V lost 5 bases and J 8 bases, leaving 15 bases between the germline ends. The CDR3 reads CASSRVSGVEAFF. The CDR3 DNA reads as TGTGCCAGCAGTCGCGTCTCGGGCGTAGAAGCTTTCTTT.

The chain joins TRBV4-3 to TRBJ1-4, with TRBD1 as a possible D gene (5 bases). The V gene lost 0 bases and the J gene lost 5 bases, with 13 bases spanning the gap. Per germline, CDR1 LGHNA and CDR2 YSLEER. The CDR3 runs 16 residues. CDR3 DNA: TGCGCCAGCAGCCAAGATAAGGGACGCCGGAATGAAAAACTGTTTTTT. Translation: CASSQDKGRRNEKLFF.

This clonotype showed up many times. The rearrangement links TRBV4-3 to TRBJ2-7; 7 bases are a match to TRBD1. The V gene's germline CDR1 is LGHNA and CDR2 YSLEER. J gave up 3 bases and V 0 bases, and 5 bases lay outside the gene matches. The CDR3 has 15 amino acids. The CDR3 region is CASSQDPGQNYEQYF. CDR3 DNA: TGCGCCAGCAGCCAAGACCCGGGACAGAACTACGAGCAGTACTTC.

The genes are TRBV4-2 and TRBJ1-5; D call uncertain. The CDR3 is 13 residues long. Trimming cost V 0 bases and J 5 bases, with 5 bases left between them. Germline V gives CDR1 LGHNA, CDR2 YNFKEQ. This CDR3 reads CASSQEFDQPQHF. CDR3 DNA sequence: TGTGCCAGCAGCCAAGAATTTGATCAGCCCCAGCATTTT.